Each of the 26 T cell receptor beta chains below was sequenced from the same sample in a study of CD8+ T cells in alopecia areata. Sequencing used cDNA as its template, made by extracting RNA and reverse transcribing it. Sequencing was performed with immunoSEQ multiplex PCR; in TCRdb, only in-frame clones are kept and a portion is missing. The sample records roughly 150,000 clones, 40% to 50% being singletons. Material: CD4+ T cells sorted from blood. The receptor source for this set is a human donor with alopecia areata.

The chain uses TRBV10-3 and TRBJ2-1, with 9 bases that match TRBD2. Germline CDR1 reads ENHRY; CDR2 reads SYGVKD. V lost 3 bases, J lost 2 bases, and 8 bases stayed unmatched. This CDR3 has 17 amino acids. CDR3 amino acids: CAISDSISSGAYNEQFF. In DNA, the CDR3 is TGTGCCATCAGTGACTCAATCTCTAGCGGGGCCTACAATGAGCAGTTCTTC.

The CDR3: CASFGNEQFF. As DNA, the CDR3 is TGTGCCAGCTTCGGGAATGAGCAGTTCTTC. This chain joins TRBV19 and TRBJ2-1; D call uncertain. Germline V CDR1 and CDR2: LNHDA, SQIVND (reference sequence). Trimming stripped 9 bases from V and 7 bases from J, with 7 bases between. This CDR3 region has 10 residues.

The V gene is TRBV30, the J gene TRBJ2-7, with TRBD2 identical over 12 bases. The CDR3 spans 14 residues. Unmatched junction bases numbered 8, after V lost 7 bases and J lost 4 bases. The germline gives CDR1 GTSNPN, CDR2 SVGIG (reference sequence). The CDR3 region is CASATSGSGYEQYF. CDR3 nucleotides: TGTGCCTCGGCGACTAGCGGGAGTGGTTACGAGCAGTACTTC.

This clone is a singleton in its sample. The chain is built from TRBV9 and TRBJ2-7; D gene uncertain. Germline V CDR1 and CDR2: SGDLS, YYNGEE. The CDR3 sequence is 14 residues long. The germline V and J ends were trimmed by 0 bases and 1 base, with 8 bases remaining between them. The CDR3 DNA reads as TGTGCCAGCAGCGTAGGGACGGATTCCTACGAGCAGTACTTC. Translating gives CASSVGTDSYEQYF.

This clone was seen just once. The V gene is TRBV9, the J gene TRBJ2-5; D perhaps matches TRBD2 (5 bases). CDR3 length: 13 residues. The V end was cut by 0 bases, the J end by 5 bases, with 8 bases between. Germline CDR1 and CDR2: SGDLS and YYNGEE. The CDR3 region is CASSVGGWETQYF. Written as DNA, the CDR3 is TGTGCCAGCAGCGTAGGCGGGTGGGAGACCCAGTACTTC.

The J gene is TRBJ2-1, the V gene TRBV7-9; 7 bases agree with TRBD1. CDR1 SEHNR and CDR2 FQNEAQ come from the germline V gene (reference sequence). The CDR3 totals 15 residues. V dropped 6 bases and J dropped 2; count of bases not matched to a gene: 7. In DNA form, the CDR3 reads TGTGCCAGCAGGGAAACAGGGGCCCCCTACAATGAGCAGTTCTTC. It codes for CASRETGAPYNEQFF.

The V and J genes are TRBV7-3 and TRBJ2-7, with D perhaps TRBD1 (6 bases). Germline V gives CDR1 SGHTA, CDR2 FQGTGA. The CDR3 consists of 14 residues. The germline V and J ends were trimmed by 1 base and 3 bases, with 10 bases remaining between them. This chain's CDR3 is CASSLSSGDYEQYF. CDR3 DNA: TGTGCCAGCAGCTTAAGTTCAGGGGACTACGAGCAGTACTTC.

This clone has only a few counts. This CDR3 is CASRPEGGEQFF. Written as DNA, the CDR3 is TGCGCCAGCAGACCCGAGGGAGGTGAGCAGTTCTTC. J is TRBJ2-1 and V is TRBV5-1; D is possibly TRBD2 (6 bases). The CDR3 has 12 amino acids. The germline V gene has CDR1 SGHRS and CDR2 YFSETQ. V was cut by 5 bases and J by 9 bases, with 12 bases left in between.

This chain uses TRBV29-1 with TRBJ1-1, with D unclear. The CDR3 length is 12 residues. Deletions cut 4 bases from V and 3 bases from J, with 9 bases between. Germline V lookup: CDR1 SQVTM, CDR2 ANQGSEA. CDR3 sequence: CSVAGLHTEAFF. In DNA, the CDR3 is TGCAGCGTTGCCGGCCTTCACACTGAAGCTTTCTTT.

V gene TRBV4-1 combines with J gene TRBJ2-7; TRBD2 agrees at 7 bases. Germline loops: CDR1 MGHRA, CDR2 YSYEKL. The trim removed 1 base at V and 4 bases at J, leaving 7 bases unmatched. There are 15 residues in the CDR3. The DNA of the CDR3 is TGCGCCAGCAGCCAAGGGCCGGGGGGATTATACGAGCAGTACTTC. It codes for CASSQGPGGLYEQYF.

This chain uses TRBV5-1 with TRBJ2-5; D is unresolved. This CDR3 is built from 11 residues. Germline V gives CDR1 SGHRS, CDR2 YFSETQ. V was pared by 4 bases and J by 1 base, with 2 bases between. The DNA of the CDR3 is TGCGCCAGCAGCATCCAAGAGACCCAGTACTTC. Residues: CASSIQETQYF. The full variable domain, with the rest looked up from reference TRBV5-1 and TRBJ2-5, is KAGVTQTPRYLIKTRGQQVTLSCSPISGHRSVSWYQQTPGQGLQFLFEYFSETQRNKGNFPGRFSGRQFSNSRSEMNVSTLELGDSALYLCASSIQETQYFGPGTRLLVL.

The chain combines TRBV7-9 with TRBJ2-7, with a weak D call TRBD1 (7 bases). The CDR3 is 15 amino acids. Germline V gene sequence: CDR1 SEHNR, CDR2 FQNEAQ (reference sequence). V dropped 1 base and J dropped 0 bases, with 10 bases sitting between them. In DNA, the CDR3 is TGTGCCAGCAGCTTAGTGGAGGGGGCCTCCTACGAGCAGTACTTC. Translating it yields CASSLVEGASYEQYF. Based on the CDR3 plus reference TRBV7-9 and TRBJ2-7, the full variable domain is DTGVSQNPRHKITKRGQNVTFRCDPISEHNRLYWYRQTLGQGPEFLTYFQNEAQLEKSRLLSDRFSAERPKGSFSTLEIQRTEQGDSAMYLCASSLVEGASYEQYFGPGTRLTVT.

CDR3 protein: CASSYGSNTEAFF. The CDR3 DNA reads as TGTGCCAGCAGTTACGGATCGAACACTGAAGCTTTCTTT. The V and J genes are TRBV6-5 and TRBJ1-1; D ambiguous. The CDR3 runs to 13 residues. In germline, CDR1 is MNHEY, CDR2 SVGAGI. The ends were cut back, 2 bases at V and 1 base at J, with 5 bases in the middle.

The chain links TRBV4-2 to TRBJ2-1, with 14 nucleotides matching TRBD2. The CDR3 is made up of 19 amino acids. Trimming at V came to 0 bases and at J to 3 bases, leaving 7 bases not matched to a gene. Germline assignment: CDR1 LGHNA and CDR2 YNFKEQ. The CDR3 reads CASSQEGGTSGGLYNEQFF. The CDR3 DNA is TGTGCCAGCAGCCAAGAAGGGGGGACTAGCGGGGGTCTCTACAATGAGCAGTTCTTC.

The chain recombines TRBV5-1 with TRBJ2-1; 9 nucleotides line up with TRBD2. After removal of 4 bases from V and 8 bases from J, the junction contained 13 bases not matched to a gene. Germline CDR1 and CDR2: SGHRS and YFSETQ. This CDR3 is 16 amino acids long. CDR3 sequence reads: CASSVTGTSSFYEQFF. Written as DNA, the CDR3 is TGCGCCAGCAGCGTCACCGGGACTAGCTCCTTCTATGAGCAGTTCTTC.

V and J are TRBV6-5 and TRBJ2-1, with TRBD2 as a possible D gene (6 bases). Germline values: CDR1 MNHEY, CDR2 SVGAGI. V was clipped by 5 bases and J by 4 bases, with 12 bases between them. The CDR3 totals 14 residues. The CDR3 protein is CASSPRRGYNEQFF. CDR3 DNA: TGTGCCAGCAGTCCGAGGCGGGGATACAATGAGCAGTTCTTC.

The V call is TRBV6-5, the J call TRBJ1-5; D ambiguous. Germline lookup yields CDR1 MNHEY and CDR2 SVGAGI. This CDR3 spans 14 amino acids. Trimming took 0 bases from V and 7 from J, leaving 10 bases between them. CDR3 loop: CASSYSFRLQPQHF. The CDR3 DNA reads TGTGCCAGCAGTTACTCATTTAGGCTGCAGCCCCAGCATTTT.

The chain carries TRBV16 and TRBJ2-5; D is unclear. The germline gives CDR1 KGHSY, CDR2 FQNENV. The CDR3 runs to 14 residues. V lost 3 bases to trimming and J lost 5 bases, with 13 bases between them. Here the CDR3 reads CASSQGGSSETQYF. DNA of the CDR3: TGTGCCAGCAGCCAGGGTGGCAGTTCGGAGACCCAGTACTTC.

The V gene is TRBV6-5, the J gene TRBJ2-1; D is unclear. The V and J ends lost 0 bases and 4 bases respectively, with 7 bases between them. Germline V gene lookup returns CDR1 MNHEY and CDR2 SVGAGI. The CDR3 consists of 14 residues. CDR3 region: CASSYSKVYNEQFF. As DNA, the CDR3 is TGTGCCAGCAGTTACTCGAAAGTATACAATGAGCAGTTCTTC.

The chain couples TRBV7-3 to TRBJ2-7; TRBD2 matches at 9 bases. This CDR3 region has 14 residues. V shed 5 bases, J shed 6 bases, and the junction held 8 bases outside the gene matches. Germline values: CDR1 SGHTA, CDR2 FQGTGA. CDR3 in DNA: TGTGCCAGCAGCCCTGGCGGGAGGGCCTCCGAGCAGTACTTC. Translation gives CASSPGGRASEQYF.

This sequence joins TRBV7-3 and TRBJ2-1, with TRBD2 matching 7 bases. After removal of 5 bases from V and 7 bases from J, the junction contained 8 bases not matched to a gene. CDR1 is SGHTA and CDR2 is FQGTGA in the germline V gene. The CDR3 is made up of 14 amino acids. The CDR3 spells CASSVSGLTNEQFF. The CDR3 DNA sequence: TGTGCCAGCAGCGTTTCGGGACTAACGAATGAGCAGTTCTTC.

In regard to this clone: One end of the junction is discordant with germline, which a read error may explain. Other DNA sequences in the same sample also yield this CDR3. The chain is built from TRBV6-1 and TRBJ2-7, with no clear D. Germline V gene data show CDR1 as MNHNS and CDR2 as SASEGT. The CDR3 is 18 residues long. The CDR3 loop is CASSDPGRRRSESYEQYF. For the CDR3, the DNA is TGTGCCAGCAGTGATCCAGGTAGGCGGCGGTCGGAATCCTACGAACAGTACTTC.

This clone has just a few counts. V usage is TRBV25-1 and J usage is TRBJ2-5; 9 bases agree with TRBD1. Germline V gene data show CDR1 as MGHDK and CDR2 as SYGVNS. CDR3 length: 15 amino acids. After removal of 2 bases from V and 5 bases from J, the junction contained 6 bases not matched to a gene. The CDR3 sequence is CASSEGTGTSETQYF. The DNA of the CDR3 is TGTGCCAGCAGTGAAGGGACAGGGACTTCTGAGACCCAGTACTTC.

This clone was seen a single time. This chain joins TRBV29-1 and TRBJ1-1; D ambiguous. The V gene lost 5 bases and the J gene lost 3 bases, with 22 bases spanning the gap. Germline loops: CDR1 SQVTM, CDR2 ANQGSEA. This CDR3 spans 16 amino acids. The CDR3 loop is CSVYGLAKVGYTEAFF. CDR3 nucleotide sequence: TGCAGCGTTTACGGATTGGCGAAGGTAGGGTACACTGAAGCTTTCTTT.

This clone has more than one count but fewer than ten. Written as DNA, the CDR3 is TGCGCCAGCAGCTTGATGAGCAATCAGCCCCAGCATTTT. It codes for CASSLMSNQPQHF. The chain has TRBV5-1 and TRBJ1-5; D remains unclear. V lost 1 base and J lost 1, with 3 bases in between. Germline-derived CDR1 and CDR2 are SGHRS and YFSETQ. The CDR3 covers 13 residues.

This chain links TRBV23-1 with TRBJ2-7; 9 bases are shared with TRBD2. TRBV23-1 is annotated as an ORF whose role is uncertain. The CDR3 totals 15 residues. V was pared by 6 bases and J by 2 bases, with 8 bases of the junction left unmatched. CDR3 in DNA: TGCGCCAGCAGCGGGGGGACTAGCAAAACCTACGAGCAGTACTTC. Translated: CASSGGTSKTYEQYF.